The 2 T cell receptor beta chains given below trace back to one sample, sequenced in a study of OX40 agonist ivuxolimab in advanced cancers. Some clones are missing from TCRdb's copy, which holds only in-frame ones; the method was immunoSEQ multiplex PCR. The data hold tens of thousands of clones, with 80% to 90% observed a single time. The sample consisted of CD4+ or CD8+ T cells sorted from blood, taken in a trial of the OX40 agonist ivuxolimab. The origin of the receptors is an adult with an advanced solid tumor such as melanoma, head and neck, liver or kidney cancer.

For this clone: A read error may account for a junction end that differs from germline. The chain is built from TRBV7-9 and TRBJ2-7; D gene uncertain. The CDR3 has 15 amino acids. CDR1 and CDR2 (germline): SEHNR, FQNEAQ (reference sequence). CDR3 amino acids: CASSQGQVGPYEQYF. For the CDR3, the DNA is TGCGCCAGCAGCCAAGGGCAGGTCGGGCCCTACGAGCAGTACTTC.

The V and J genes are TRBV30 and TRBJ1-2, with a tentative D call TRBD1 (5 bases). The length of the CDR3 is 14 residues. V was pared by 3 bases and J by 4 bases, with 15 bases between. Germline CDR1 is GTSNPN and CDR2 is SVGIG (reference sequence). The CDR3 DNA reads TGTGCCTGGAGGGGGACCACCTCACGCTATGGCTACACCTTC. It yields the protein CAWRGTTSRYGYTF.